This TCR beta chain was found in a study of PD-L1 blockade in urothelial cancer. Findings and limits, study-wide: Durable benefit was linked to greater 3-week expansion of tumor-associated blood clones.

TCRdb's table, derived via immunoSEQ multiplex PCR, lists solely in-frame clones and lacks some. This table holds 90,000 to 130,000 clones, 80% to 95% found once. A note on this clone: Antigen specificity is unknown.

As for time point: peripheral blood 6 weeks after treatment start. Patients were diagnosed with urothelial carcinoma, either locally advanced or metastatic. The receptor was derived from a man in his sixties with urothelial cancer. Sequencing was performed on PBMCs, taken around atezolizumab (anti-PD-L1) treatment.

The CDR3 DNA reads as TGTGCCAGCAGCTTGAGGGCGGGCGAGCAGTACTTC. The encoded protein is CASSLRAGEQYF. The chain links TRBV5-5 to TRBJ2-7; the D gene is possibly TRBD2 (5 bases). Germline lookup yields CDR1 SGHKS and CDR2 YYEKEE (reference sequence). This CDR3 has 12 amino acids. The V end lost 1 base, the J end lost 6 bases, and 8 bases lay between the germline ends.